What follows is one T cell receptor (beta chain) and its context. Its matching antigen is unknown. Donors were ostensibly healthy at sampling, although undocumented immune exposures were probable. CDR1 is MNHEY and CDR2 is SVGAGI in the germline V gene. The CDR3 extends over 13 amino acids. The germline V and J ends were trimmed by 6 bases and 7 bases, with 16 bases remaining between them. The PCR had 60 Vbeta and 13 Jbeta primers. Profiled with immunoSEQ multiplex PCR; TCRdb holds only in-frame clones, not every one. The top ten clones hold 6% to 8% of a sample with some 200,000 clones, 80% to 85% of them seen once. The source of the sample is a study of cytomegalovirus exposure and HLA in healthy donors. In the study overall: Clustering assigned 81% of the roughly 400 genotyped donors to the Caucasian-associated ancestry cluster.

Broader study findings: Follow-up analysis seemed to connect common viral pathogens with several of the most significant clusters identified.

The chain carries TRBV6-5 and TRBJ2-7; tentative D call: TRBD2 (5 bases). The sequence derives from a woman aged 45 to 65 in good health and CMV-seropositive. The sequencing input was PBMCs. The CDR3 here is CASSRVGVGEQYF. Here the CDR3 DNA reads TGTGCCAGCAGCCGCGTCGGGGTCGGAGAGCAGTACTTC.